Listed below are T cell receptor beta chains from one sample, sequenced in a study of CD8+CD57+ T cells in acquired aplastic anemia. Via MiXCR, TCRdb re-called the reads, giving one row per CDR3 protein. The sample records approximately 160,000 distinct CDR3 sequences, roughly 48% being singletons. Sample: sorted CD4+, CD8+, or CD8+CD57+ T cells (not recorded which) from PBMCs. These TCRs come from a human donor in good health. CDR3s include the opening cysteine and the closing phenylalanine or tryptophan. D genes are given only for firm matches. The size of a clone is reported for some rows only, either as once, few or many, or as a class for expanded clones.

v_gene,abundance,d_gene,CDR3aa
TRBV12-3/TRBV12-4,many,TRBD2,CASSVRLAFIYEQYF
TRBV12-3/TRBV12-4,many,.,CASSSFRLSYEQYF
TRBV2,.,TRBD2,CASSTGTSGTYEQFF
TRBV19,once,TRBD2,CASSIASGYYEQYF
TRBV20-1,many,TRBD1,CSARGVPGQGAGSDTQYF
TRBV6-1,many,TRBD1,CASKPDRANYGYTF
TRBV10-3,.,.,CASSYYGANVLTF
TRBV19,.,.,CASSTRTGSYEQYF
TRBV7-8,.,TRBD1,CASSSFNQGAFYEQYF
TRBV9,.,TRBD2,CASSVSSGGTGELFF
TRBV28,few,.,CASSSQARWSVQAF
TRBV15,.,TRBD1,CATSRTGTGFYEQYF
TRBV20-1,.,TRBD2,CSARSYGAGLAVSYEQYF
TRBV27,many,.,CASRLGGSGANVLTF
TRBV7-2,.,.,CASSFGTVEQYF
TRBV10-2,.,TRBD2,CASSRGGLAGPAYNEQFF
TRBV7-9,.,TRBD1,CASSLYRGPGELFF
TRBV29-1,.,TRBD1,CSVAKGTGGNEQYF
TRBV20-1,.,.,CSASLGGGSDTEAFF
TRBV19,once,.,CASSIGGRQQSGANVPTF
TRBV10-3,.,TRBD1,CAISPGTGALEAFF
TRBV5-6,many,.,CASRWISGNTIYF
TRBV9,.,.,CASSPGGALPNYGYTF
TRBV27,.,.,CASSTGRPNTEAFF
TRBV3-1,few,TRBD2,CASSRSGLAGGLHTDTQYF
TRBV25-1,.,.,CASKPPGLGQLRDGYTF
TRBV14,many,.,CASSPWGSRNSPLHF
TRBV12-3/TRBV12-4,many,.,CASSLSSMNTEAFF
TRBV20-1,.,.,CSARDIGAIPYEQYF
TRBV10-1,.,TRBD2,CASSEPPYLAGGLNEQFF
TRBV10-2,once,.,CASSESRRETQYF
TRBV2,many,TRBD1,CASSPTGTGIDEQFF
TRBV19,many,TRBD1,CASSVPGTGVVGYTF
TRBV19,many,TRBD2,CASSIGTLAGRNQETQYF
TRBV7-9,few,.,CASSFGQPEAFF
TRBV11-1,.,.,CASSLRGVHGNSPLHF
TRBV5-1,many,.,CASSLGPTETQYF
TRBV7-3,many,TRBD2,CASSWGGGTANEQFF
TRBV6-1,.,.,CASRDYLGYEQYF
TRBV10-2,.,.,CASGENYGYTF
TRBV18,many,.,CASSPPVGRGYEQYF
TRBV15,.,.,CATSREQRYNEQFF
TRBV6-1,once,TRBD1,CASTQTGTSSYEQYF
TRBV7-2,many,.,CASSPRQQGRVDSNQPQHF
TRBV2,many,.,CASSPSYSNQPQHF
TRBV20-1,many,.,CSAKGQAPYEQYF
TRBV7-2,many,.,CASSLSGGGVKEKLFF
TRBV2,.,.,CASSDDSLNYGYTF
TRBV16,.,.,CASSLHTEQYF
TRBV5-6,many,.,CASSLGGYNYGYTF
TRBV18,few,.,CASSPSLQGSNPLHF